Each of the 29 T cell receptor beta chains below was sequenced from the same sample in a study of blood T cell repertoires in COVID-19. Sequencing used immunoSEQ multiplex PCR; TCRdb keeps in-frame clones, though not all of them. The sample lists 70,000 or so clones; roughly 89% were seen once. The source material was peripheral blood. Source of these receptors: a man aged 60 to 75 with acute or convalescent COVID-19.

V usage is TRBV7-9 and J usage is TRBJ2-3; tentatively, D is TRBD2 (6 bases). V was trimmed by 0 bases and J by 0 bases, leaving 19 bases between them. The germline V gene has CDR1 SEHNR and CDR2 FQNEAQ (reference sequence). The CDR3 loop spans 19 amino acids. Here the CDR3 DNA reads TGTGCCAGCAGCTTAGCGCCTCATTCTAGCGTTGGTAGCACAGATACGCAGTATTTT. Its protein is CASSLAPHSSVGSTDTQYF.

The V and J genes are TRBV12-3 or TRBV12-4 and TRBJ2-7; no clear D gene. V lost 3 bases, J lost 5 bases, and 5 bases lay in between. This CDR3 contains 11 residues. CDR3 nucleotides: TGTGCCAGCAGTTTGAGAAACGAGCAGTACTTC. Translation: CASSLRNEQYF.

This clone was picked up a small number of times. This chain links TRBV27 with TRBJ1-5; possible D gene TRBD1, 6 bases. V lost 5 bases, J lost 3 bases, and 14 bases lay in between. The germline V gene encodes CDR1 MNHEY and CDR2 SMNVEV (reference sequence). The CDR3 has 15 residues. The CDR3 spells CASSPQTGFNQPQHF. The CDR3, as DNA: TGTGCCAGCAGTCCACAGACAGGTTTCAATCAGCCCCAGCATTTT.

The rearrangement links TRBV19 to TRBJ2-7; D call uncertain. CDR1 and CDR2 (germline): LNHDA, SQIVND (reference sequence). The ends were cut back, 5 bases at V and 2 bases at J, with 19 bases in the middle. The CDR3 is 16 residues long. The CDR3 loop is CASSSQARSVTYEQYF. The CDR3 bases are TGTGCCAGTAGTTCCCAAGCGAGGAGCGTTACCTACGAGCAGTACTTC.

This clone was observed a handful of times. The rearrangement uses TRBV21-1 and TRBJ1-1; the table's D call, TRBD1, has no DNA check behind it. TRBV21-1 is described as a pseudogene. The CDR3 is 15 residues long. The CDR3 loop reads CASSRGQAKNTEAFF. The CDR3 DNA reads as TGTGCCAGCAGCAGGGGACAGGCAAAGAACACTGAAGCTTTCTTT.

The rearrangement links TRBV30 to TRBJ1-5, with 12 bases fitting TRBD1. From germline, CDR1 is GTSNPN and CDR2 SVGIG (reference sequence). Trimming cost V 2 bases and J 2 bases; bases outside gene matches: 16. CDR3 size: 20 residues. CDR3 residues: CAWSSQNPGTGGLGNQPQHF. The DNA for the CDR3 is TGTGCCTGGAGTTCCCAGAACCCCGGGACAGGGGGCTTGGGCAATCAGCCCCAGCATTTT.

The chain joins TRBV2 to TRBJ2-5, with a weak D call TRBD1 (6 bases). This CDR3 is 14 amino acids long. The V end was cut by 5 bases, the J end by 2 bases, with 12 bases between. From germline, CDR1 is SNHLY and CDR2 FYNNEI. The CDR3 bases are TGTGCCAGCAGTAGGGGACAAAGTCAAGAGACCCAGTACTTC. Its translation is CASSRGQSQETQYF.

The chain couples TRBV28 to TRBJ1-1; D unclear. Trimming took off 2 bases at V and 0 bases at J, with 13 bases between the two ends. CDR3 length equals 16 residues. Germline values: CDR1 MDHEN, CDR2 SYDVKM. The DNA for the CDR3 is TGTGCCAGCAGTTTAGGGCAGCCTTTCATGAACACTGAAGCTTTCTTT. Encoded protein: CASSLGQPFMNTEAFF.

The chain recombines TRBV6-1 with TRBJ2-5; 10 positions match TRBD1. This CDR3 region has 14 residues. Trimming at V came to 3 bases and at J to 4 bases, leaving 2 bases not matched to a gene. Per germline, CDR1 MNHNS and CDR2 SASEGT. The CDR3 loop reads CASSEGDRGETQYF. The CDR3, as DNA: TGTGCCAGCAGTGAGGGGGACAGGGGAGAGACCCAGTACTTC.

The genes are TRBV7-9 and TRBJ2-3; 7 positions match TRBD2. With V trimmed by 1 base and J by 6 bases, 7 bases remained unmatched. CDR3 length: 15 amino acids. Germline V lookup: CDR1 SEHNR, CDR2 FQNEAQ (reference sequence). The CDR3 loop is CASSLDARRGDTQYF. As DNA, the CDR3 is TGTGCCAGCAGCTTAGATGCGAGGCGGGGGGATACGCAGTATTTT. The entire variable domain, with the rest obtained from reference TRBV7-9 and TRBJ2-3, is as follows: DTGVSQNPRHKITKRGQNVTFRCDPISEHNRLYWYRQTLGQGPEFLTYFQNEAQLEKSRLLSDRFSAERPKGSFSTLEIQRTEQGDSAMYLCASSLDARRGDTQYFGPGTRLTVL.

This sequence joins TRBV5-1 and TRBJ2-2; 9 positions match TRBD2. Unmatched junction bases numbered 2, after V lost 3 bases and J lost 5 bases. CDR3 length equals 14 residues. Germline CDR1 reads SGHRS; CDR2 reads YFSETQ. In DNA form, the CDR3 reads TGCGCCAGCAGCTCCGGACTAGCGACCGGGGAGCTGTTTTTT. Protein sequence: CASSSGLATGELFF. Full variable domain (remainder filled in from reference TRBV5-1 and TRBJ2-2): KAGVTQTPRYLIKTRGQQVTLSCSPISGHRSVSWYQQTPGQGLQFLFEYFSETQRNKGNFPGRFSGRQFSNSRSEMNVSTLELGDSALYLCASSSGLATGELFFGEGSRLTVL.

V usage is TRBV20-1 and J usage is TRBJ1-5; 7 bases are shared with TRBD1. J was trimmed by 1 base and V by 3 bases; bases with no gene match: 3. Germline V gives CDR1 DFQATT, CDR2 SNEGSKA (reference sequence). The CDR3 is 14 amino acids. CDR3 sequence: CSASWTGSNQPQHF. The CDR3 nucleotides read TGCAGTGCTAGTTGGACAGGCAGCAATCAGCCCCAGCATTTT.

The V call is TRBV23-1, the J call TRBJ1-1, with a possible D match to TRBD1 (5 bases). TRBV23-1 is filed as an ORF, its function uncertain. The CDR3 loop spans 18 amino acids. V lost 0 bases and J 1 base, leaving 18 bases between the germline ends. CDR3 in DNA: TGCGCCAGCAGTCAATCCTTTCCGGGACTCCCGAAGAACACTGAAGCTTTCTTT. This encodes CASSQSFPGLPKNTEAFF.

The chain combines TRBV30 with TRBJ1-1; D might be TRBD1 (5 bases). The CDR3 is 13 amino acids. Trimming left V 1 base short and J 0 bases short, with 6 bases between. The germline V gene has CDR1 GTSNPN and CDR2 SVGIG (reference sequence). The CDR3 region has the DNA TGTGCCTGGAGTGGACAGCTGAACACTGAAGCTTTCTTT. It yields the protein CAWSGQLNTEAFF.

The count of this clone is one. The chain couples TRBV5-1 to TRBJ2-1; D unclear. The CDR3 has 14 residues. The germline CDR1 and CDR2 sequences are SGHRS and YFSETQ. Trimming removed 0 bases at V and 6 bases at J, with 10 bases between. DNA for the CDR3: TGCGCCAGCAGCTTGGGACTTCCGGGCAATGAGCAGTTCTTC. This codes for CASSLGLPGNEQFF.

This clone was recorded only once. V is TRBV7-2 and J is TRBJ2-7; 7 positions match TRBD1. The germline V gene encodes CDR1 SGHTA and CDR2 FQGNSA. With 2 bases clipped from V and 4 bases from J, the junction kept 17 bases outside the gene matches. This CDR3 comprises 18 residues. DNA of the CDR3: TGTGCCAGCAGCTTAAATTTGTTGGGCCAGGGGGATTCGTACGAGCAGTACTTC. Translation: CASSLNLLGQGDSYEQYF.

The chain's CDR3 is CASSLGVGAAVSYNSPLHF. CDR3 sequence (DNA): TGTGCCAGCAGCTTAGGAGTTGGGGCAGCTGTATCCTATAATTCACCCCTCCACTTT. V and J are TRBV7-2 and TRBJ1-6; maybe TRBD1 (5 bases). The CDR3 is 19 amino acids. The V and J ends lost 1 base and 1 base respectively, with 17 bases between them. In germline, CDR1 is SGHTA, CDR2 FQGNSA.

The CDR3: CASSPGQGIFAFF. Here the CDR3 DNA reads TGTGCCAGCTCACCAGGACAGGGGATTTTCGCTTTCTTT. The chain employs TRBV18 and TRBJ1-1; 9 nucleotides agree with TRBD1. V trimming: 2 bases; J trimming: 11 bases; junction bases outside the gene matches: 6. The CDR3 covers 13 residues. CDR1 KGHSH and CDR2 LQKENI come from the germline V gene.

The J gene is TRBJ2-1, the V gene TRBV25-1; 7 bases fit TRBD2. The CDR3 loop spans 16 amino acids. Germline CDR1 is MGHDK and CDR2 is SYGVNS. V lost 8 bases to trimming and J lost 7 bases; unmatched junction nucleotides: 17. The CDR3 nucleotides read TGTGCCAGCGAAAAGGGGAGGGAGAGGGATTGGAATGAGCAGTTCTTC. Its protein product is CASEKGRERDWNEQFF.

The rearrangement links TRBV4-1 to TRBJ2-1; 14 nucleotides agree with TRBD2. This CDR3 has 17 amino acids. CDR1 and CDR2 (germline): MGHRA, YSYEKL. V gave up 3 bases and J gave up 6 bases; unmatched junction bases: 7. CDR3 residues: CASSQVLTSGGGNEQFF. DNA for the CDR3: TGCGCCAGCAGCCAGGTTCTGACTAGCGGGGGGGGCAATGAGCAGTTCTTC.

V gene TRBV13 combines with J gene TRBJ1-1; 8 bases agree with TRBD1. After removal of 5 bases from V and 4 bases from J, the junction contained 3 bases not matched to a gene. The length of the CDR3 is 13 residues. Germline V gene data show CDR1 as PRHDT and CDR2 as FYEKMQ (reference sequence). CDR3 DNA sequence: TGTGCCAGCAGCCGTACAGGGGGCACTGAAGCTTTCTTT. Its protein product is CASSRTGGTEAFF. The complete variable domain, with remaining parts taken from reference TRBV13 and TRBJ1-1, reads AAGVIQSPRHLIKEKRETATLKCYPIPRHDTVYWYQQGPGQDPQFLISFYEKMQSDKGSIPDRFSAQQFSDYHSELNMSSLELGDSALYFCASSRTGGTEAFFGQGTRLTVV.

This sequence joins TRBV20-1 and TRBJ1-1; the D gene is possibly TRBD1 (5 bases). V lost 7 bases, J lost 4 bases, and 10 bases lay in between. The CDR3 spans 11 residues. Per germline, CDR1 DFQATT and CDR2 SNEGSKA (reference sequence). The CDR3 bases are TGCAGTGTCCGACAGTTCACTGAAGCTTTCTTT. The encoded protein is CSVRQFTEAFF.

This chain links TRBV30 with TRBJ2-1; D remains ambiguous. The V end lost 0 bases, the J end lost 10 bases, and 7 bases lay between the germline ends. The CDR3 contains 11 residues. The V gene's germline CDR1 is GTSNPN and CDR2 SVGIG (reference sequence). This CDR3 is CAWSVGYEQFF. CDR3 sequence (DNA): TGTGCCTGGAGTGTCGGGTACGAGCAGTTCTTC. Filled out from reference TRBV30 and TRBJ2-1, the complete variable domain reads SQTIHQWPATLVQPVGSPLSLECTVEGTSNPNLYWYRQAAGRGLQLLFYSVGIGQISSEVPQNLSASRPQDRQFILSSKKLLLSDSGFYLCAWSVGYEQFFGPGTRLTVL.

The V and J genes are TRBV5-4 and TRBJ2-3, with TRBD1 matching 11 bases. Germline V CDR1 and CDR2: SGHNT, YYREEE (reference sequence). The CDR3 consists of 15 residues. V shed 4 bases and J 3 bases; nucleotides not matched to a gene: 4. CDR3 in DNA: TGTGCCAGCAGCACCGGACAGGGGGCTACAGATACGCAGTATTTT. Its translation is CASSTGQGATDTQYF.

This clone was picked up a small number of times. The chain carries TRBV24-1 and TRBJ1-5; D remains unclear. In germline, CDR1 is KGHDR, CDR2 SFDVKD. CDR3 length: 15 residues. The V end lost 3 bases, the J end lost 3 bases, and 11 bases lay between the germline ends. As DNA, the CDR3 is TGTGCCACCAGTGATCCCGCACAGCACAATCAGCCCCAGCATTTT. It encodes CATSDPAQHNQPQHF.

J is TRBJ1-5 and V is TRBV10-3; possibly TRBD1 for D (5 bases). V was clipped by 3 bases and J by 7 bases, with 10 bases between them. CDR3 length equals 13 residues. The germline V gene encodes CDR1 ENHRY and CDR2 SYGVKD. The CDR3 here is CAISEAQVQPQHF. Written as DNA, the CDR3 is TGTGCCATCAGTGAAGCACAGGTACAGCCCCAGCATTTT.

V is TRBV9 and J is TRBJ1-1; D is possibly TRBD1 (6 bases). Germline values: CDR1 SGDLS, CDR2 YYNGEE. The germline V and J ends were trimmed by 4 bases and 4 bases, with 17 bases remaining between them. This CDR3 has 15 amino acids. The CDR3 protein is CASSPSGGGGTEAFF. In DNA, the CDR3 is TGTGCCAGCAGCCCCTCCGGGGGGGGCGGCACTGAAGCTTTCTTT.

V gene TRBV5-4 combines with J gene TRBJ2-5; possible D gene TRBD2, 5 bases. The CDR3 spans 14 residues. Germline CDR1 reads SGHNT; CDR2 reads YYREEE (reference sequence). Trimming removed 0 bases at V and 2 bases at J, with 8 bases between. The CDR3 spells CASSLGLQQETQYF. In nucleotides, the CDR3 is TGTGCCAGCAGCTTGGGACTACAACAAGAGACCCAGTACTTC.

The chain links TRBV12-5 to TRBJ1-2; 8 bases are shared with TRBD1. CDR3 length equals 16 residues. V shed 1 base and J 4 bases; nucleotides not matched to a gene: 8. Germline CDR1 LGHNT, CDR2 FRNRAP. CDR3 amino acids: CASGLGQGPPVYGYTF. The CDR3 DNA reads as TGTGCTAGTGGTTTGGGACAGGGGCCGCCTGTCTATGGCTACACCTTC.